This TCR beta chain emerged from a study of shared clonotypes between healthy human individuals. Turning to the study itself: The donor pool was made up of a couple of women and three men aged 18 to 49.

Some clones are missing from TCRdb's copy, which holds only in-frame ones; the method was immunoSEQ multiplex PCR. This sample yields under 2.5 million clones, of which around 93% are seen a single time; about 0.36% belongs to the top ten. The split of CD4+ cells yielded CD45RA+ naive and CD45RA-negative memory subsets. Sequenced: naive CD4+ T cells from PBMCs. Indicated subset: CD45RA+ positively selected. This receptor was identified in a man younger than 30 in good health. Some clones in this sample may be carry-over from other donors' samples.

The CDR3: CASSLSGALRSPLHF. In DNA form, the CDR3 reads TGCGCCAGCAGCTTGTCGGGGGCCTTGAGGTCACCCCTCCACTTT. The gene calls are TRBV5-1 and TRBJ1-6, with a possible D match to TRBD1 (6 bases). With 1 base removed from V and 10 bases from J, the gap between germline ends came to 15 bases. The CDR3 contains 15 residues. Germline loops: CDR1 SGHRS, CDR2 YFSETQ. The whole variable domain, filled in from reference TRBV5-1 and TRBJ1-6, reads KAGVTQTPRYLIKTRGQQVTLSCSPISGHRSVSWYQQTPGQGLQFLFEYFSETQRNKGNFPGRFSGRQFSNSRSEMNVSTLELGDSALYLCASSLSGALRSPLHFGNGTRLTVT.